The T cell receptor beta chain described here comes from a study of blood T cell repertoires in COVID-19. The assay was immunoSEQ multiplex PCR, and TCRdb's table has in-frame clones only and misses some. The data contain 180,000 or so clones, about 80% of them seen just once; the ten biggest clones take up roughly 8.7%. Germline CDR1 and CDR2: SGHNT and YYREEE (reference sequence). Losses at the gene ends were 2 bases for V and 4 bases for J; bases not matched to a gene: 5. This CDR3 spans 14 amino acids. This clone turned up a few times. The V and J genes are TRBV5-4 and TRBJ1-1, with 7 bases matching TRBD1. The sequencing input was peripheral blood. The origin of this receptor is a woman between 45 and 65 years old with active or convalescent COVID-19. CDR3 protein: CASSFQGGGTEAFF. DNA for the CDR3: TGTGCCAGCAGCTTCCAAGGGGGCGGCACTGAAGCTTTCTTT. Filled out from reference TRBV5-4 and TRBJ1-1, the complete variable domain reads ETGVTQSPTHLIKTRGQQVTLRCSSQSGHNTVSWYQQALGQGPQFIFQYYREEENGRGNFPPRFSGLQFPNYSSELNVNALELDDSALYLCASSFQGGGTEAFFGQGTRLTVV.